This TCR beta chain is from a study of T cell repertoires in cytomegalovirus infection. Study-level information: Evidence of both CMV infection and a matching HLA type came from public TCR beta signatures.

Study findings and constraints: Dominating the ex vivo response were TCR beta clonotypes that were CMV-specific and HLA-C-restricted. Summed frequency of shared TCR beta families picked out CMV carriers who also had the relevant HLA.

TCRdb reanalysed the reads using MiXCR and keeps one entry per CDR3 protein. The sample records approximately 70,000 distinct CDR3 sequences, 22% being singletons. With respect to this clonotype: Its antigen remains unidentified.

J gave up 12 bases and V 4 bases, and 11 bases lay outside the gene matches. The CDR3 is 14 residues long. Germline V gives CDR1 SGHRS, CDR2 YFSETQ. The source of this sequence is a human donor in good health (CMV status not recorded). Some clones in this sample may be carry-over from other donors' samples. V gene TRBV5-1 combines with J gene TRBJ2-3; TRBD2 matches 10 bases. The specimen was PBMCs, sequenced either directly or after in vitro stimulation (not recorded which). CDR3 sequence: CASSIESSGSAQYF. The DNA of the CDR3 is TGCGCCAGCAGCATAGAATCTAGCGGGAGCGCACAGTATTTT.